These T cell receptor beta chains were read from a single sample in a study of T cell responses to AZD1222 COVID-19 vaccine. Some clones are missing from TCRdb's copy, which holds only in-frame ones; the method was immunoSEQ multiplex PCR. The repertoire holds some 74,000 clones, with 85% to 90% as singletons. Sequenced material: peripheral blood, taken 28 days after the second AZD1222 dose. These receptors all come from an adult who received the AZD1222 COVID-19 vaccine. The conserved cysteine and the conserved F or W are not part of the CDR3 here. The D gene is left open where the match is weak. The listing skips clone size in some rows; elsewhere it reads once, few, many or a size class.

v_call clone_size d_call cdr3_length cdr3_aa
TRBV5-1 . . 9 ASGFRNEQF
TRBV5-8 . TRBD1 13 ASSLAGGGLKPLH
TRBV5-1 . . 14 ASSPRGGALNTEAF
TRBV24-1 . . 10 ATSDFGNTIY
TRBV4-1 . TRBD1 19 ASSHGRTGLRESEMNTEAF
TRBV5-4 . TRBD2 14 ASTSGGSAVYNEQF
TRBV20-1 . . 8 SASREEAF
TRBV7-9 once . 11 ASSSWGKETQY
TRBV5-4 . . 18 ASSLADVRIGIALSYGYT
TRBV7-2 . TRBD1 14 ASSLKSGTGGFGAF
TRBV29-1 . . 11 SVTKSGANVLT
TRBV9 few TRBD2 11 ASSASGGDTQY
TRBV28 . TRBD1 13 ASSLTGTGTGELF
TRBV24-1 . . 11 ATSDSGRYEQY
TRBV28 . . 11 ASRSLIKYEQY
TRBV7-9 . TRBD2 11 ASSGLVQETQY
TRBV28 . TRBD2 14 ASSQTILTSGGAEF
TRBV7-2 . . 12 ASSPGRNNPPQH
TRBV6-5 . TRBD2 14 ASSYLSGGETDTQY
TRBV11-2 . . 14 ASSYRGPKSLYGYT
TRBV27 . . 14 ASTTPLPNRTGIQY
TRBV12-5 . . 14 ASGLAQWGGHGELF
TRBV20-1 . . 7 SASLEQY
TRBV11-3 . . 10 ASGGRTGELF
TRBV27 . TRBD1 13 ASRPEDRVAHGYT
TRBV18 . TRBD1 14 ASSLTSGQGSQPQH
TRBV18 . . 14 ASSPAGPGDNQPQH
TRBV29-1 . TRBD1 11 SVPGQGYNEQF
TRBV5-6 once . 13 ASSLVETTNEKLF
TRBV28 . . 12 ASLGERINQPQH
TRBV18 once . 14 ASSPILTVGKNIQY
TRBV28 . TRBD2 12 ASKAGGSGSEQF